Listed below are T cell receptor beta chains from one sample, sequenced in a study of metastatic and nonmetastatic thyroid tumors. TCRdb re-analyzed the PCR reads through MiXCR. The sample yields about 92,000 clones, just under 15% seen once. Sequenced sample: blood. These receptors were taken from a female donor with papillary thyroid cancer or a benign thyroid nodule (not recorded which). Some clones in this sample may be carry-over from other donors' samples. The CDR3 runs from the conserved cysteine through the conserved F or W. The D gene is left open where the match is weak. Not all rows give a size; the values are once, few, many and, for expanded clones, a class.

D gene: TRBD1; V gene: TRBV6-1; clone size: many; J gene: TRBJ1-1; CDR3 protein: CASSWQGDTEAFF; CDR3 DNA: TGTGCCAGCTCGTGGCAGGGGGACACTGAAGCTTTCTTT
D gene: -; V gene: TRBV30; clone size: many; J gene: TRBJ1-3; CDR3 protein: CAWSGRYSGNTIYF; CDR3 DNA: TGTGCCTGGAGTGGTCGGTACTCTGGAAACACCATATATTTT
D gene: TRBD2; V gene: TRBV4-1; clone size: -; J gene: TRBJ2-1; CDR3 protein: CASSHGGTSGYPIISNEQFF; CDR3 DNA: TGCGCCAGCAGCCACGGGGGCACTAGCGGGTACCCCATTATAAGTAATGAGCAGTTCTTC
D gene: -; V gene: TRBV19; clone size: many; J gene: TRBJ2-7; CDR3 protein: CASSIDGSNSYEQYF; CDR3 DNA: TGTGCCAGTAGTATAGATGGTAGCAACTCCTACGAGCAGTACTTC
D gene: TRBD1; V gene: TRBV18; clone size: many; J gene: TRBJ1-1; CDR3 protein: CASSLPGGEAFF; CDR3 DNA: TGTGCCAGCTCACTCCCAGGGGGTGAAGCTTTCTTT
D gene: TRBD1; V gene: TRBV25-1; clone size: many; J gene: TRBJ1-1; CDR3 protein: CASRGQGANTEAFF; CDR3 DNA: TGTGCCAGCAGAGGGCAGGGGGCAAACACTGAAGCTTTCTTT
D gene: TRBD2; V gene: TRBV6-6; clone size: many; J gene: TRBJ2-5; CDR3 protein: CASSLTGTSGGARWETQYF; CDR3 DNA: TGTGCCAGCAGCCTAACCGGGACTAGCGGGGGGGCTAGGTGGGAGACCCAGTACTTC
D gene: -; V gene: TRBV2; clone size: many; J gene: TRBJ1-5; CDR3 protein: CASLKGQGSNQPQHF; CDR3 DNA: TGTGCCAGCCTCAAGGGGCAGGGTAGTAATCAGCCCCAGCATTTT
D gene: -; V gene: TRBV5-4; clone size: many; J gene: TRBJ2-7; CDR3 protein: CASRRETSSYEQYF; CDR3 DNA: TGTGCCAGCCGCCGGGAAACCAGCTCCTACGAGCAGTACTTC
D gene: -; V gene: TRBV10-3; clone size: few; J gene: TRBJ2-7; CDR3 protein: CAWGRRAVEQYF; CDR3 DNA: TGTGCCTGGGGACGTCGGGCGGTTGAGCAGTACTTC
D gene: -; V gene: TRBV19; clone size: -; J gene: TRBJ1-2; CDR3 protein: CASIIAGRVYTF; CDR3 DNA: TGTGCCAGTATTATAGCGGGCCGTGTCTACACCTTC
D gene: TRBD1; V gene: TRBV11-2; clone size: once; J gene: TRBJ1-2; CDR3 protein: CASSLLGTWQGEDGYTF; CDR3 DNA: TGTGCCAGCAGCTTATTGGGAACCTGGCAGGGGGAGGATGGCTACACCTTC
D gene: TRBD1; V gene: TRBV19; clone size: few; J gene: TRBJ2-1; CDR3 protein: CASQATGSSYNEQFF; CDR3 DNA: TGTGCCAGCCAAGCGACAGGGAGCTCCTACAATGAGCAGTTCTTC
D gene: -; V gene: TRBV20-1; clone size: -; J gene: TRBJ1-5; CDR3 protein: CSARREGNQPQHF; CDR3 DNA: TGCAGTGCTAGGAGAGAGGGCAATCAGCCCCAGCATTTT
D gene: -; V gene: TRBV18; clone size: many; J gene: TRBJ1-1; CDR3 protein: CASSPTEKAGSEAFF; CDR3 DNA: TGTGCCAGCTCACCCACCGAGAAGGCAGGGTCTGAAGCTTTCTTT
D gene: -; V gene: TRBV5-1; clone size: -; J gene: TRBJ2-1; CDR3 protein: CASSLVPARSYNEHFF; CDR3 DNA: TGCGCCAGCAGCTTGGTGCCAGCCCGCTCCTATAATGAGCATTTCTTC
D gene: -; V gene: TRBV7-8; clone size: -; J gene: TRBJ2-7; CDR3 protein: CASIVRGQGSLDEQYF; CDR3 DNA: TGTGCCAGCATCGTAAGGGGTCAGGGGTCTCTTGACGAGCAGTACTTC
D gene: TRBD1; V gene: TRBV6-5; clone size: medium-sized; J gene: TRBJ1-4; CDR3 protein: CASSYPDRGATNEKLFF; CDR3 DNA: TGTGCCAGCAGTTACCCGGACAGGGGAGCAACTAATGAAAAACTGTTTTTT
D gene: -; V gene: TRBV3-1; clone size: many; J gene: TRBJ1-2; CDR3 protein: CASSQGALWTTPSYGYTF; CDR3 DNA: TGTGCCAGCAGCCAAGGGGCTTTATGGACTACGCCAAGCTATGGCTACACCTTC
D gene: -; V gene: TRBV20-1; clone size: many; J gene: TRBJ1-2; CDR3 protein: CSASPGNHYGYTF; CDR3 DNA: TGCAGTGCTAGTCCCGGTAATCACTATGGCTACACCTTC
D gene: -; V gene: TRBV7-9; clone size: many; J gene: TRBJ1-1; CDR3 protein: CASSLARRGETEAFF; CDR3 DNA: TGTGCCAGCAGCTTAGCGCGTAGGGGAGAGACTGAAGCTTTCTTT
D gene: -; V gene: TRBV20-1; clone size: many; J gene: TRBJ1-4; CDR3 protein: CSGGQGPNEKLFF; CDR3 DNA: TGCAGTGGGGGGCAGGGGCCCAATGAAAAACTGTTTTTT
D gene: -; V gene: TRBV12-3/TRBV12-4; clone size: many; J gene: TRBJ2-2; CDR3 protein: CASSGQLLNTGELFF; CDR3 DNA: TGTGCCAGCAGTGGACAGTTATTGAACACCGGGGAGCTGTTTTTT
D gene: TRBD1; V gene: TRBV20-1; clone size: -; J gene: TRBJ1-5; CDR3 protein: CSARDLAGQGKRGNHPQHF; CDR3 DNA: TGCAGTGCTAGAGATCTTGCCGGACAGGGGAAACGAGGCAATCATCCCCAGCATTTT
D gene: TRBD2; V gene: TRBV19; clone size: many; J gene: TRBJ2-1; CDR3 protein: CASSIGGGGANEQFF; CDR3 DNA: TGTGCCAGTAGTATAGGAGGCGGGGGGGCCAATGAGCAGTTCTTC
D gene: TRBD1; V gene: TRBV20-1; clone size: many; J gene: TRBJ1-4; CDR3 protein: CSARQGGEKLFF; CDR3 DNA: TGCAGTGCTAGGCAGGGGGGTGAAAAACTGTTTTTT
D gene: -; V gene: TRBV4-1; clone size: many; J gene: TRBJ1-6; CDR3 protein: CASSQDTMPRNNSPLHF; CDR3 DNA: TGCGCCAGCAGCCAAGATACCATGCCTCGCAATAATTCACCCCTCCACTTT
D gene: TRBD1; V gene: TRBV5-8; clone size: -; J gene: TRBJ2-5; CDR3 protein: CASSLATEGGKETQYF; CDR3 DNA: TGTGCCAGCAGCTTGGCCACAGAAGGGGGCAAAGAGACCCAGTACTTC
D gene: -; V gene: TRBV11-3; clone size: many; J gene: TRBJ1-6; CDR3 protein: CASSFTPKSSYNSPLHF; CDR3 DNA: TGTGCCAGCAGCTTTACACCTAAGAGCTCCTATAATTCACCCCTCCACTTT
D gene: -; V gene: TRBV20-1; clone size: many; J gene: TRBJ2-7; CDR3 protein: CSASPQSSYEQYF; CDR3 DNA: TGCAGTGCTAGTCCCCAATCTTCCTACGAGCAGTACTTC
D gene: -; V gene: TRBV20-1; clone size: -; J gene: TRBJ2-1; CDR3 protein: CSAPTGSYNEQFF; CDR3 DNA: TGCAGTGCCCCGACTGGGAGTTACAATGAGCAGTTCTTC
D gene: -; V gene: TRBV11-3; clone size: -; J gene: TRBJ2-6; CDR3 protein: CASSTVLSTGANVLTF; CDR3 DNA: TGTGCCAGCAGCACAGTACTGTCCACCGGGGCCAACGTCCTGACTTTC
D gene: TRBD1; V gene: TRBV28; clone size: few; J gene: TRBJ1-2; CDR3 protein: CASSSPTAGQGVAGYTF; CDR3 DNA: TGTGCCAGCAGTTCCCCTACCGCAGGACAGGGAGTTGCTGGGTACACCTTC
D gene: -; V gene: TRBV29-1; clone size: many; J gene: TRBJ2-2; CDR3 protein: CSVVETNTGELFF; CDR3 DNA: TGCAGCGTTGTAGAAACGAACACCGGGGAGCTGTTTTTT
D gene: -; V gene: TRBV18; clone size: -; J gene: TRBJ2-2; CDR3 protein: CTRSAQQGSGELFF; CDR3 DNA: TGTACCAGATCAGCCCAACAGGGATCCGGGGAGCTGTTTTTT
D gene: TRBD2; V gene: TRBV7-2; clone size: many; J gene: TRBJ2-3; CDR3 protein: CASSLQAGGTDTQYF; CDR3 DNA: TGTGCCAGCAGCTTACAAGCGGGGGGGACAGATACGCAGTATTTT
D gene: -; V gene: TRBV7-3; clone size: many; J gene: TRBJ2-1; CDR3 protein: CASSPHRNNEQFF; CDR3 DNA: TGTGCCAGCAGCCCCCACCGTAACAATGAGCAGTTCTTC
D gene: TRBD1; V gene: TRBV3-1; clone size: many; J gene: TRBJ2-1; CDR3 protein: CASSPGTGAYNEQFF; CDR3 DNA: TGTGCCAGCAGCCCCGGGACAGGGGCTTACAATGAGCAGTTCTTC
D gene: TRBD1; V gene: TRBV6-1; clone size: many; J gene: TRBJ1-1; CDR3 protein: CASSPRWTGENTEAFF; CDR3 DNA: TGTGCCAGCAGCCCCCGGTGGACAGGGGAGAACACTGAAGCTTTCTTT